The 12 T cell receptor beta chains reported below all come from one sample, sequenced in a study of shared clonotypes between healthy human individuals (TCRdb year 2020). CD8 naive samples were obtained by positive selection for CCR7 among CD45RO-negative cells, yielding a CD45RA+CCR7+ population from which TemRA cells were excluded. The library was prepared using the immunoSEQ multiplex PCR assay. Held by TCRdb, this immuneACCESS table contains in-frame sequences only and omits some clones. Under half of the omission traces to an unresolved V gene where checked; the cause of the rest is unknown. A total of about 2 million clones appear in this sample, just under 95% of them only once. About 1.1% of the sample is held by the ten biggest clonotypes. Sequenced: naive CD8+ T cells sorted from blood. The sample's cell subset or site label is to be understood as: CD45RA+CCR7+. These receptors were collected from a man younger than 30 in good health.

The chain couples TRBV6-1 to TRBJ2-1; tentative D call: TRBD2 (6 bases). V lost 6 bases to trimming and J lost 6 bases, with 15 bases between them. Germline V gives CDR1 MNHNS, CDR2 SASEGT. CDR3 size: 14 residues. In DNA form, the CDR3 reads TGTGCCAGCAGCTCGGGGGTGGCTTTCAATGAGCAGTTCTTC. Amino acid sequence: CASSSGVAFNEQFF.

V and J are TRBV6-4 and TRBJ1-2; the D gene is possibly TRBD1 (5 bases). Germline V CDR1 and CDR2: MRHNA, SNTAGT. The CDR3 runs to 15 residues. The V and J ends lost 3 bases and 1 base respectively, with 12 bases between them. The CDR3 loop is CASSETGHGNYGYTF. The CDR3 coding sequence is TGTGCCAGCAGTGAAACCGGACACGGTAACTATGGCTACACCTTC.

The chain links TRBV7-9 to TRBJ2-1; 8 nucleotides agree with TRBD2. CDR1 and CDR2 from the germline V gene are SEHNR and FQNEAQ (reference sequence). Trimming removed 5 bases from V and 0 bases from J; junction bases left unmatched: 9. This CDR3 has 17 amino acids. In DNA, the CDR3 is TGTGCCAGCAGCACCTCCTTGGCGGGAGGCTCCTACAATGAGCAGTTCTTC. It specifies CASSTSLAGGSYNEQFF.

The CDR3 here is CASNYGGTQYF. The CDR3 DNA is TGTGCCAGCAATTACGGGGGGACCCAGTACTTC. The genes are TRBV27 and TRBJ2-5, with D tentatively TRBD2 (6 bases). V lost 7 bases and J lost 7, with 10 bases in between. CDR3 length: 11 amino acids. Germline assignment: CDR1 MNHEY and CDR2 SMNVEV (reference sequence).

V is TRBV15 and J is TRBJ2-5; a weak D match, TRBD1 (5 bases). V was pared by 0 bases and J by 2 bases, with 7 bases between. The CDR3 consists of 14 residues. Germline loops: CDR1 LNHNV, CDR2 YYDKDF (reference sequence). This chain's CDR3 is CATSRDKGQETQYF. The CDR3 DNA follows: TGTGCCACCAGCAGAGATAAGGGGCAAGAGACCCAGTACTTC.

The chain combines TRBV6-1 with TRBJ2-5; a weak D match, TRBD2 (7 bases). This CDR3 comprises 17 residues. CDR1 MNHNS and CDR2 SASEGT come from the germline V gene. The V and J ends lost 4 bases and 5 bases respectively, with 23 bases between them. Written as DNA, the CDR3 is TGTGCCAGCAGTGTCATTACGGGACACCTCGGGGGGGAGACCCAGTACTTC. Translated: CASSVITGHLGGETQYF.

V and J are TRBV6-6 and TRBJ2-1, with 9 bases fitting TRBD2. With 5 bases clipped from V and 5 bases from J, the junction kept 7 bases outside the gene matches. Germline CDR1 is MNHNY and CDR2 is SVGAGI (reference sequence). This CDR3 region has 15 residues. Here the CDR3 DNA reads TGTGCCAGCAGTGGTGGGACTAGCTTTCACAATGAGCAGTTCTTC. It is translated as CASSGGTSFHNEQFF.

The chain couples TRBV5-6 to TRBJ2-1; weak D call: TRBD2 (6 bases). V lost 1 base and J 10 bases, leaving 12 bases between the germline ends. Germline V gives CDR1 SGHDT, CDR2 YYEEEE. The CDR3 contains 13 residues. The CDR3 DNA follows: TGTGCCAGCAGCTTGTGGGGAGGAAGGGAGCAGTTCTTC. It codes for CASSLWGGREQFF.

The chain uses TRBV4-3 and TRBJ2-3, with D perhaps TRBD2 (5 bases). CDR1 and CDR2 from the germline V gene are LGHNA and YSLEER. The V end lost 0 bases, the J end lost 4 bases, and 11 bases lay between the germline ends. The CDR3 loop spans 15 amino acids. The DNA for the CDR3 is TGCGCCAGCAGCCAAGATGTACTAGTTCCAGATACGCAGTATTTT. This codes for CASSQDVLVPDTQYF.

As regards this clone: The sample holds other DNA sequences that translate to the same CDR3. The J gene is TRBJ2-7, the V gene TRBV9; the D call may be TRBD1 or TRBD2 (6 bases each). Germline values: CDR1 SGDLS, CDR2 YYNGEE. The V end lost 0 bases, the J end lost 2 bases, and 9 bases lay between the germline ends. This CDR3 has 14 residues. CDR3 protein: CASSVGGGPYEQYF. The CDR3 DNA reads TGTGCCAGCAGCGTAGGAGGGGGGCCCTACGAGCAGTACTTC.

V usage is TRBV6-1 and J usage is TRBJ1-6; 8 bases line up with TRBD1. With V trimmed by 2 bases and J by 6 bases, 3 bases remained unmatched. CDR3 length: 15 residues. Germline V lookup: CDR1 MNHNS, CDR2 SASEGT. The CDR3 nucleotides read TGTGCCAGCAGTGAATTACAGGGGGTTAATTCACCCCTCCACTTT. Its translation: CASSELQGVNSPLHF.

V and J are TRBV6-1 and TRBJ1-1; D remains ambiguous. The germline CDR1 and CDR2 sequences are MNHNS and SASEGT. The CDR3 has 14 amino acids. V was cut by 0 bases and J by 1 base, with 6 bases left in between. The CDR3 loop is CASSEAWENTEAFF. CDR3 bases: TGTGCCAGCAGTGAAGCATGGGAGAACACTGAAGCTTTCTTT.